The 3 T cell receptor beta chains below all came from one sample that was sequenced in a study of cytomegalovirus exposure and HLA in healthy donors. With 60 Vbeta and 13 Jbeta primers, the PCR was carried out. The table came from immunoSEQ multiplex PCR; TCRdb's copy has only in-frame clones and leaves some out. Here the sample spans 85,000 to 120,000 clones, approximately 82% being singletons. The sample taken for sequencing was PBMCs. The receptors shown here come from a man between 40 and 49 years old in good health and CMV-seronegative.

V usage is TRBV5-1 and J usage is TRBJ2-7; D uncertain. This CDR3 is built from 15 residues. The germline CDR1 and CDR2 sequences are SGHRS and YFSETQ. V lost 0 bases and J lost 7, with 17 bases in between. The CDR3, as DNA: TGCGCCAGCAGCTTGGACGGCCAGGCCCCCTGGGAGCAGTACTTC. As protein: CASSLDGQAPWEQYF.

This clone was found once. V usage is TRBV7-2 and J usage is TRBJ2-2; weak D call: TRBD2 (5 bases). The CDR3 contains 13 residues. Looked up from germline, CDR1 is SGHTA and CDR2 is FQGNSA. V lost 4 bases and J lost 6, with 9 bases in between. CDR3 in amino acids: CASSSWESGELFF. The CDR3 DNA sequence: TGTGCCAGCAGCTCATGGGAGTCCGGGGAGCTGTTTTTT. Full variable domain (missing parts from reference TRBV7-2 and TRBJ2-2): GAGVSQSPSNKVTEKGKDVELRCDPISGHTALYWYRQSLGQGLEFLIYFQGNSAPDKSGLPSDRFSAERTGGSVSTLTIQRTQQEDSAVYLCASSSWESGELFFGEGSRLTVL.

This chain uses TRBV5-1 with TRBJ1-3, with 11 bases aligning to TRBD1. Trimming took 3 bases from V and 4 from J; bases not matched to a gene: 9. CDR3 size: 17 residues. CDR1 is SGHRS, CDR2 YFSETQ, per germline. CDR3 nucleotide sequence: TGCGCCAGCAGCTCCGGGACAGGGGGTTCGAGAGGAAACACCATATATTTT. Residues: CASSSGTGGSRGNTIYF.